Detailed here is one T cell receptor beta chain. The antigen remains undetermined. The germline CDR1 and CDR2 sequences are SGHDN and FVKESK. Trimming stripped 4 bases from V and 3 bases from J, with 9 bases between. The CDR3 length is 13 residues. The sample is drawn from a study of identifying expanded T cells in peripheral blood. TCRdb's copy holds only in-frame clones and misses some; the assay was immunoSEQ multiplex PCR. The table lists about 90,000 clones, around 84% of them singletons. Study-wide findings and caveats: About 1.3 clones differed between technical replicates, versus around 15 and 18 over time.

The sequence derives from a person aged 18-70 years in good health. The V gene is TRBV14, the J gene TRBJ1-2, with D perhaps matching TRBD1 (5 bases). The sample comprised blood. CDR3 loop: CASSPGLYYGYTF. The CDR3 nucleotides are TGTGCCAGCAGCCCGGGACTGTACTATGGCTACACCTTC.